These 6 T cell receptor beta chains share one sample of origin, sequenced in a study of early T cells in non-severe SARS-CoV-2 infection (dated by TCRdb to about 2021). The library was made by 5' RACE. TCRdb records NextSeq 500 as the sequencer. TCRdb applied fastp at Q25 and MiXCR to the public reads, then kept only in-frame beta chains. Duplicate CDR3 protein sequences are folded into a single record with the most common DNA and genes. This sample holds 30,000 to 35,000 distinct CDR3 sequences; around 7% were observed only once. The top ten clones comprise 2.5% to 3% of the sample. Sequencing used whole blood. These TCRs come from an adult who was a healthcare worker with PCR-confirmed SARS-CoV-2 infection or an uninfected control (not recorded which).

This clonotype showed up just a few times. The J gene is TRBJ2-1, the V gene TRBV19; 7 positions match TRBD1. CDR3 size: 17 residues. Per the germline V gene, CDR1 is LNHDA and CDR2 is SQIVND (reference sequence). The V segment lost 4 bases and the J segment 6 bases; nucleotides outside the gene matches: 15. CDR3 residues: CASSKGPRDRITNEQFF. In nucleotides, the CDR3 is TGTGCCAGTAGTAAGGGGCCCCGGGACAGAATTACCAATGAGCAGTTCTTC.

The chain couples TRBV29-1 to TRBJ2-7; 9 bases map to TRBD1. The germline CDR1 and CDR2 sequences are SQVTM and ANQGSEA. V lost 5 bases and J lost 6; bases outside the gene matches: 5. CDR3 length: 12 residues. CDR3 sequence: CSVWHRGREQYF. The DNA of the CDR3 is TGCAGCGTTTGGCACAGGGGGCGCGAGCAGTACTTC.

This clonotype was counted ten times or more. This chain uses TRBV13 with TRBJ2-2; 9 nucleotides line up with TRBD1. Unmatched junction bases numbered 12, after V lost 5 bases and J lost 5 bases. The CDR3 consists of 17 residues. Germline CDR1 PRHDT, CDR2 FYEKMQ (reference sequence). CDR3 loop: CASSRHDRDRETGELFF. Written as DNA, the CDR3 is TGTGCCAGCAGCCGACATGATCGGGACAGGGAGACCGGGGAGCTGTTTTTT.

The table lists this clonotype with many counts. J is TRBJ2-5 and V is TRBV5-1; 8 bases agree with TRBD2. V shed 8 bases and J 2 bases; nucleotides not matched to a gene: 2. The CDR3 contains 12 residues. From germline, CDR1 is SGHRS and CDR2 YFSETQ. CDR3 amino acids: CASTGGQETQYF. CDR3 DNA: TGCGCCAGTACGGGGGGGCAAGAGACCCAGTACTTC.

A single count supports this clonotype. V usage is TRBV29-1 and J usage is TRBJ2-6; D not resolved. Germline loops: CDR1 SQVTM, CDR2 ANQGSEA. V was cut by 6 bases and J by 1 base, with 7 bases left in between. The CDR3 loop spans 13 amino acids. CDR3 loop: CSVYSSGANVLTF. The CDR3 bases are TGCAGCGTATATTCTTCTGGGGCCAACGTCCTGACTTTC.

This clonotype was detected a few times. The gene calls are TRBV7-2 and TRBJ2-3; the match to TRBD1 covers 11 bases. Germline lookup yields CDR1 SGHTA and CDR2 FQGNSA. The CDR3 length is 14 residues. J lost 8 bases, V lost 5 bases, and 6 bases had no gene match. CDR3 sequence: CASSLGTGGGTQYF. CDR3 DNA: TGTGCCAGCAGCCTGGGGACAGGGGGTGGTACGCAGTATTTT.